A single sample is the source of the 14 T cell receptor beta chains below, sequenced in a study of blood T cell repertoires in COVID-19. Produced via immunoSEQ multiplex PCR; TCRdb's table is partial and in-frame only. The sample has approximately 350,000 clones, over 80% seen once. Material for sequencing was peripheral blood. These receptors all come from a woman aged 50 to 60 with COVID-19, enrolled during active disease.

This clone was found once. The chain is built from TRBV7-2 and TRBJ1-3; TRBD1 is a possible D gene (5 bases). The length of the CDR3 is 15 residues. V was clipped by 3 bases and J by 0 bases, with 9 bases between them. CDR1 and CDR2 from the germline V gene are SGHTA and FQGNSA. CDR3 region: CASSFLGGSGNTIYF. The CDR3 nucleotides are TGTGCCAGCAGCTTTTTGGGGGGCTCTGGAAACACCATATATTTT.

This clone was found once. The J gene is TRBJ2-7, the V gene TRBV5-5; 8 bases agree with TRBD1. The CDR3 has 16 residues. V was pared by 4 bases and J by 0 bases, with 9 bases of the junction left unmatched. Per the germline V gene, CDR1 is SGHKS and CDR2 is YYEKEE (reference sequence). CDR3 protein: CASSLRDRWSSYEQYF. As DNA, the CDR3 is TGTGCCAGCAGCCTGAGGGACAGGTGGAGCTCCTACGAGCAGTACTTC.

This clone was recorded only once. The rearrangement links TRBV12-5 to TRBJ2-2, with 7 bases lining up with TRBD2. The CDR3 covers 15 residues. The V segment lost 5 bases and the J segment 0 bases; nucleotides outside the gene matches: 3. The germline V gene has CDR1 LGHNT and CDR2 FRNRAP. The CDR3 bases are TGTGCTAGTGGTACCGGGACTACGAACACCGGGGAGCTGTTTTTT. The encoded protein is CASGTGTTNTGELFF.

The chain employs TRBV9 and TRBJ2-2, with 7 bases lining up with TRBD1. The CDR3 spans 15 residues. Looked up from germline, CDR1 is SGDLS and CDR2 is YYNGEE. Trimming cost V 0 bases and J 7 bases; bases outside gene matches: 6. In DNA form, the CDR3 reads TGTGCCAGCAGCGTAGTTGACAGGGAAGGCGGGGAGCTGTTTTTT. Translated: CASSVVDREGGELFF.

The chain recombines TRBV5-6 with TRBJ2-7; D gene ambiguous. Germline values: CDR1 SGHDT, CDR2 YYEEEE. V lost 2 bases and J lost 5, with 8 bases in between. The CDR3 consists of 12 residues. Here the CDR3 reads CASSFEVHEQYF. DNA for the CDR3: TGTGCCAGCAGCTTCGAGGTCCACGAGCAGTACTTC.

The CDR3 here is CASSGGVHGNTIYF. As DNA, the CDR3 is TGTGCCAGCTCCGGCGGGGTCCATGGAAACACCATATATTTT. The J gene is TRBJ1-3, the V gene TRBV18, with D uncertain. CDR1 and CDR2 (germline): KGHSH, LQKENI. This CDR3 spans 14 amino acids. Deletions cut 6 bases from V and 3 bases from J, with 12 bases between.

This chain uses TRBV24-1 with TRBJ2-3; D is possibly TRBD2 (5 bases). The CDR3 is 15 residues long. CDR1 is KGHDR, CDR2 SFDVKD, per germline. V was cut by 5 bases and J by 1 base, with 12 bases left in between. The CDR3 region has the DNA TGTGCCACCAGTGTTGCGGGTTCGGGCACAGATACGCAGTATTTT. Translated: CATSVAGSGTDTQYF.

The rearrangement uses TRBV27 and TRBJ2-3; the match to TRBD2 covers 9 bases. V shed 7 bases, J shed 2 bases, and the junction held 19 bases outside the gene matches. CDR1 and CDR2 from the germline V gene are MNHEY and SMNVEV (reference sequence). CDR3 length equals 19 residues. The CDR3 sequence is CASTSRTASGNRATDTQYF. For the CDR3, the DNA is TGTGCCAGCACCTCCCGCACGGCTAGCGGGAATCGGGCCACAGATACGCAGTATTTT.

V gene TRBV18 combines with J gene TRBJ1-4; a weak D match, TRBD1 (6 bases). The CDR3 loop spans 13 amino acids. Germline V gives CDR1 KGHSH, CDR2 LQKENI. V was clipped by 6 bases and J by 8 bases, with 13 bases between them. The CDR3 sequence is CASSRQGNEKLFF. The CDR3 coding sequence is TGTGCCAGCTCTAGGCAGGGGAACGAAAAACTGTTTTTT.

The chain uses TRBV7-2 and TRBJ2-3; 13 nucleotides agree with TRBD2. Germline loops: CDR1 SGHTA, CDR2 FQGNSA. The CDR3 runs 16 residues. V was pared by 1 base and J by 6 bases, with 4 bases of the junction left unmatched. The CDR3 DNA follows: TGTGCCAGCAGCTTAGGACTAGCGGGAGGAGGGGATACGCAGTATTTT. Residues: CASSLGLAGGGDTQYF.

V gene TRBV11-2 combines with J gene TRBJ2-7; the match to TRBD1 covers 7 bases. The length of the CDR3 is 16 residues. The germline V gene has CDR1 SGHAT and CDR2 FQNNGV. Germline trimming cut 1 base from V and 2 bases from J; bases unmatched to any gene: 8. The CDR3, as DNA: TGTGCCAGCAGCTTAGGGGCCTCCGGGACAGCCTACGAGCAGTACTTC. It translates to CASSLGASGTAYEQYF.

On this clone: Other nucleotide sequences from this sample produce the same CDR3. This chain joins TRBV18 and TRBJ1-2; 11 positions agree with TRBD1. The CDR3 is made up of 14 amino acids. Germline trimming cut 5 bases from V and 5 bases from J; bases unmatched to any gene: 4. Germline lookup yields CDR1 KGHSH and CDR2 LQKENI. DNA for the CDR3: TGTGCCAGCTCAGAAGGGACAGGGGGATATGGCTACACCTTC. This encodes CASSEGTGGYGYTF.

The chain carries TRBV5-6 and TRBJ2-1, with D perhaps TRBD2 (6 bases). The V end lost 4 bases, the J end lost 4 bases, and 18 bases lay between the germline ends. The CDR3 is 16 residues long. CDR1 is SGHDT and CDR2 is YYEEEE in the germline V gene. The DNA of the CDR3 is TGTGCCAGCAGCCCTGGGGAGGACTTCTATTACAATGAGCAGTTCTTC. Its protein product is CASSPGEDFYYNEQFF.

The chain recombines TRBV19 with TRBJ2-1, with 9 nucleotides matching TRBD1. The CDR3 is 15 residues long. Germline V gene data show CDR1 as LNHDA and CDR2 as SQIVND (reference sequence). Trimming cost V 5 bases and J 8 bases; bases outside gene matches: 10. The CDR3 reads CASSAPGQGRHEQFF. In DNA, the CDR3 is TGTGCCAGTAGTGCACCGGGACAGGGTCGGCATGAGCAGTTCTTC.